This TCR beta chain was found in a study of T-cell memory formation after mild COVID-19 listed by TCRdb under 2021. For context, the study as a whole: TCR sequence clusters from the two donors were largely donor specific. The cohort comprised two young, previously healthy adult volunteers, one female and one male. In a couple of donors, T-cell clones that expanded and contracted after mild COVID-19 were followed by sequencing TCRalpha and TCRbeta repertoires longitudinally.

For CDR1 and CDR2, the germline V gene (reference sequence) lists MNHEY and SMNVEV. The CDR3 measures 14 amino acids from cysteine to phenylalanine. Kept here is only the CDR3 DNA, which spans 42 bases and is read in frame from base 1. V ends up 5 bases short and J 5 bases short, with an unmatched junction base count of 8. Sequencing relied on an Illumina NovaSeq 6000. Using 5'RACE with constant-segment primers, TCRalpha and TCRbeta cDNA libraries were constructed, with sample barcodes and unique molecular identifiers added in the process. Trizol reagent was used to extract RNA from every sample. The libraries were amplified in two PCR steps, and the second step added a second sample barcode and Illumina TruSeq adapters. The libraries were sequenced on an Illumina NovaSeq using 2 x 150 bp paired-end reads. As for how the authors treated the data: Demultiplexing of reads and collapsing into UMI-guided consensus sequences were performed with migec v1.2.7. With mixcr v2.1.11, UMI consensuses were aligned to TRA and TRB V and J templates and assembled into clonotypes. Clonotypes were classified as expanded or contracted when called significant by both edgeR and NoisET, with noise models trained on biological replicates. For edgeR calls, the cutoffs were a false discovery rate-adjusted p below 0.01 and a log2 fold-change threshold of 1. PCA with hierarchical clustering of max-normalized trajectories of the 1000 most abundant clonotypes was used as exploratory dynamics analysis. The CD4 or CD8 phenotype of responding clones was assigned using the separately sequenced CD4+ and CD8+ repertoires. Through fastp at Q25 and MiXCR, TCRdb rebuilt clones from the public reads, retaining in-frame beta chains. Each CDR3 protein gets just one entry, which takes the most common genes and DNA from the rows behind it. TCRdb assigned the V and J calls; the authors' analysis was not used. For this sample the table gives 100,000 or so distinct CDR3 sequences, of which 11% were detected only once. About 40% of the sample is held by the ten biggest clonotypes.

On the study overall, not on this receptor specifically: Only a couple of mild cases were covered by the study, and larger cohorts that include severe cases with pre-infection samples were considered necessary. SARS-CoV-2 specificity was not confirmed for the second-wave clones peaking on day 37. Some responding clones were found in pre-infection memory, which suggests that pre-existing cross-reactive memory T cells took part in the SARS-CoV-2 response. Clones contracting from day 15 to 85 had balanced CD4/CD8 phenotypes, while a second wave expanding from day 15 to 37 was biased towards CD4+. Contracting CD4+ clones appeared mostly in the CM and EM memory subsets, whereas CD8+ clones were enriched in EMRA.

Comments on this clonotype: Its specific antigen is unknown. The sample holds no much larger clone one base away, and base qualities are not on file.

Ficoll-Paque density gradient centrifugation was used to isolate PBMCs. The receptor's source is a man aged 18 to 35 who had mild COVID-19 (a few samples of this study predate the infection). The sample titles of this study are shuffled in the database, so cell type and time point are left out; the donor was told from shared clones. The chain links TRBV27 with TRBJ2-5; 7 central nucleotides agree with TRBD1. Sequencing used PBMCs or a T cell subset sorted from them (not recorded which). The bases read TGTGCCAGCAGTCCGACAGGGACGCTGGAGACCCAGTACTTC. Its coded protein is CASSPTGTLETQYF.